This T cell receptor beta chain appears in the sequencing data of a study of cytomegalovirus exposure and HLA in healthy donors. Study-wide results and caveats: The study labeled fewer than 200 TCR beta chains cytomegalovirus-associated. Most TCR beta V segments were productive about 87% or about 30% of the time in an earlier analysis.

On this clone itself: Its antigen remains unidentified.

Researchers ran the PCR with 60 Vbeta and 13 Jbeta primers. TCRdb's copy holds only in-frame clones and misses some; the assay was immunoSEQ multiplex PCR. Its clone listing holds roughly 51,000 clones. Germline CDR1 MGHRA, CDR2 YSYEKL. This CDR3 region has 18 residues. V was trimmed by 1 base and J by 1 base, leaving 17 bases between them. The chain carries TRBV4-1 and TRBJ2-4, with D possibly TRBD1 on 6 matching bases. The receptor comes from a woman in her 40s in good health and CMV-seronegative. Sequences were obtained from PBMCs. CDR3 amino acids: CASSQGFRAGEAKNIQYF. The CDR3 coding sequence is TGCGCCAGCAGCCAAGGGTTCAGGGCAGGGGAGGCCAAAAACATTCAGTACTTC.